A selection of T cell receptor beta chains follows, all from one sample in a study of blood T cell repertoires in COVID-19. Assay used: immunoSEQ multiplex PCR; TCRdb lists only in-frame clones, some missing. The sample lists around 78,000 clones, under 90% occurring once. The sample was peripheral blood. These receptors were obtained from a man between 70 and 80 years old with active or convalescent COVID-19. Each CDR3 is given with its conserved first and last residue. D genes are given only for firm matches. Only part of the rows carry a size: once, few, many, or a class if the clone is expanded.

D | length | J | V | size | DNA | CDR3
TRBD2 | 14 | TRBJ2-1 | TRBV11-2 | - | TGTGCCAGCAGCTTAAGGGGCGGGGGGAATGAGCAGTTCTTC | CASSLRGGGNEQFF
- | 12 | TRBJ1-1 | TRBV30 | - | TGTGCCTGGAGTCGACAGGTCGCTGAAGCTTTCTTT | CAWSRQVAEAFF
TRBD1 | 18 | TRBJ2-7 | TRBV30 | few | TGTGCCTGGAATTCGGGGACAGCGTTATCGATGAGCTCCTACGAGCAGTACTTC | CAWNSGTALSMSSYEQYF
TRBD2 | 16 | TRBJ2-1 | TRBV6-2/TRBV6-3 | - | TGTGCCAGCAGTTACGTAGCGGGAGGGCTTTACAATGAGCAGTTCTTC | CASSYVAGGLYNEQFF
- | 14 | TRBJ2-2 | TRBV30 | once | TGTGCCTGGAGTAGGAGCCTTAACACCGGGGAGCTGTTTTTT | CAWSRSLNTGELFF
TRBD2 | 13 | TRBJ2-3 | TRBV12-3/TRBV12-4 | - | TGTGCCAGCAGCCCTGGGACTAGCGGAACGCAGTATTTT | CASSPGTSGTQYF
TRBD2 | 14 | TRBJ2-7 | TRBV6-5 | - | TGTGCCAGCACCTCCGGACTAGCAATCTACGAGCAGTACTTC | CASTSGLAIYEQYF
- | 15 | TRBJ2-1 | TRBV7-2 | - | TGTGCCAGCAGCTTATCTGGAGGGACCTACAATGAGCAGTTCTTC | CASSLSGGTYNEQFF
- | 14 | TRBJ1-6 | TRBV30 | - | TGTGCCTGGAGTGTACAACGTTTTCAATCACCCCTCCACTTT | CAWSVQRFQSPLHF
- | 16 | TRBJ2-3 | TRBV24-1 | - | TGTGCCACCAGTGATTTGCATTTCGGGGGCACAGATACGCAGTATTTT | CATSDLHFGGTDTQYF
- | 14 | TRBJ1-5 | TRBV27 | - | TGTGCCAGCAGCCCCTTTAGCCTCAATCAGCCCCAGCATTTT | CASSPFSLNQPQHF
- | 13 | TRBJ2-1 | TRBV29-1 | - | TGCAGCGTTGAAGCGGTCTCCTACAATGAGCAGTTCTTC | CSVEAVSYNEQFF
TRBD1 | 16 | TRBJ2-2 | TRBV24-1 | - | TGTGCCACCAGTGATCCTTGGACAGGGAACACCGGGGAGCTGTTTTTT | CATSDPWTGNTGELFF
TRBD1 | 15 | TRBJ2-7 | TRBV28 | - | TGTGCCAGCTCAAAGGGGACAGGGGCCTTCTACGAGCAGTACTTC | CASSKGTGAFYEQYF
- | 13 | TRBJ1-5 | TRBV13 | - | TGTGCCAGCAGCTGGGGGCGGAATCAGCCCCAGCATTTT | CASSWGRNQPQHF
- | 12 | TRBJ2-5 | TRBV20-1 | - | TGCAGTGCTAGTAGAGGGATAGAGACCCAGTACTTC | CSASRGIETQYF
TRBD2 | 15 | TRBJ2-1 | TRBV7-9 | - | TGTGCCAGCAGCCCACCTGGCGGGAGTGTTAATGAGCAGTTCTTC | CASSPPGGSVNEQFF
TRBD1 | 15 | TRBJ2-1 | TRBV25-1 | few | TGTGCCAGCAGTGCCCGGGACAGGGGTTACAATGAGCAGTTCTTC | CASSARDRGYNEQFF
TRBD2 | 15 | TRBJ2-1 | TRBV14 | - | TGTGCCAGCAGCCAGGGGACTAGCGGGAGTAATGAGCAGTTCTTC | CASSQGTSGSNEQFF
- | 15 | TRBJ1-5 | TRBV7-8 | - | TGTGCCAGCAGCTTATCAGGTGGGGCCAATCAGCCCCAGCATTTT | CASSLSGGANQPQHF
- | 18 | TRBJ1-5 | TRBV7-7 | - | TGTGCTAGCAGCTTCCCAGGGGCGACCCTTAATAGCAATCAGCCCCAGCATTTT | CASSFPGATLNSNQPQHF
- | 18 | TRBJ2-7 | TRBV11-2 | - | TGTGCCAGCAGCTCCGAGGACAGACACCTCTCGAAGACCTACGAGCAGTACTTC | CASSSEDRHLSKTYEQYF
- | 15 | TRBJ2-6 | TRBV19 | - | TGTGCCAGTAGTATGGGTAGGGAGAGAAGCAACGTCCTGACTTTC | CASSMGRERSNVLTF
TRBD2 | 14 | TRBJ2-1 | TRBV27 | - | TGTGCCAGCAGGCTAGCGGGAGGTGGCAATGAGCAGTTCTTC | CASRLAGGGNEQFF
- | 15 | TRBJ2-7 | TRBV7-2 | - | TGTGCCAGCAGCTCTCGCGGTGACTTCGGGGGCGAGCAGTACTTC | CASSSRGDFGGEQYF
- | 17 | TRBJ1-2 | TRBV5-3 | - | TGTGCCAGAAGCTTGGTCCCTTCGGGACATTCAGACGAGGGCTACACCTTC | CARSLVPSGHSDEGYTF
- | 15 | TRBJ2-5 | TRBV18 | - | TGTGCCAGCTCACCCCGACAGGAGGCGGACGAGACCCAGTACTTC | CASSPRQEADETQYF
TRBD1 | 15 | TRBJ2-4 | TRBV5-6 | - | TGTGCCAGCAGCCACGGGAGACAGGGGGCAAACATTCAGTACTTC | CASSHGRQGANIQYF
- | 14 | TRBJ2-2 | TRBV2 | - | TGTGCCAGCAGTGACGCCACTCGCACCGGGGAGCTGTTTTTT | CASSDATRTGELFF
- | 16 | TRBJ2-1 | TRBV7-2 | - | TGTGCCAGCAGCCATTCGATAGGAGGATCCTACAATGAGCAGTTCTTC | CASSHSIGGSYNEQFF
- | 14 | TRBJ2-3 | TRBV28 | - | TGTGCCAGCAGTTTGCTATTAAGGGGGGATACGCAGTATTTT | CASSLLLRGDTQYF
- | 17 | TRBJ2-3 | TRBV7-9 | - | TGTGCCAGCAGCTTAGGTGTCCGGACATATAGCACAGATACGCAGTATTTT | CASSLGVRTYSTDTQYF
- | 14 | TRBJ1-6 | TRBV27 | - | TGTGCCAGCAGTTTGCGGTCGAATAATTCACCCCTCCACTTT | CASSLRSNNSPLHF
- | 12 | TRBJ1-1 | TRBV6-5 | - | TGTGCCAGCACCCAGGACGGACTTGAAGCTTTCTTT | CASTQDGLEAFF
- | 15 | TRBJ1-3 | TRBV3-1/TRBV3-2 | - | TGTGCCAGCAGCCAAGAGTTAATCTCTGGAAACACCATATATTTT | CASSQELISGNTIYF
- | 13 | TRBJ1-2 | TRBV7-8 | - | TGTGCCAGCACAGGACAGCTCAGCGGTGGCTACACCTTC | CASTGQLSGGYTF
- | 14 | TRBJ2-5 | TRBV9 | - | TGTGCCAGCAGCGTAGGGCTCGCCGGGGAGACCCAGTACTTC | CASSVGLAGETQYF
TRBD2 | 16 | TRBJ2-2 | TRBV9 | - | TGTGCCAGCAGCGTATACCCTAGCGGAAACACCGGGGAGCTGTTTTTT | CASSVYPSGNTGELFF
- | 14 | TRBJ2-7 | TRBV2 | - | TGTGCCAGCAAAGGGAGTGGAGGGGGAGGGCCGCAGTACTTC | CASKGSGGGGPQYF
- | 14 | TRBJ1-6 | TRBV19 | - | TGTGCCAGTAGGTCGCGGGCAGGCAATTCACCCCTCCACTTT | CASRSRAGNSPLHF
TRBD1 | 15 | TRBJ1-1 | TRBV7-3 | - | TGTGCCAGCAGCTTAAACGGCGGGACAGATCTACAAGCTTTCTTT | CASSLNGGTDLQAFF
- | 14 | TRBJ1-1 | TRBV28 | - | TGTGCCAGCAGTTTGTCAGGGCCTAACACTGAAGCTTTCTTT | CASSLSGPNTEAFF
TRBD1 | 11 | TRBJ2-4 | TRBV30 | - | TGTGCCTGGAACAGGGGAGACATTCAGTACTTC | CAWNRGDIQYF
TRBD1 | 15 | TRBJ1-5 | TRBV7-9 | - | TGTGCCAGCAGCCGGACAGGCCAGGCGGGCCAGCCCCAGCATTTT | CASSRTGQAGQPQHF
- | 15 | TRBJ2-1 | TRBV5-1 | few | TGCGCCAGCAGCTTGGAGAGCGGCTCCTACAATGAGCAGTTCTTC | CASSLESGSYNEQFF
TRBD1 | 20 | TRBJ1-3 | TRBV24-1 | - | TGTGCCACCAGTGATTCCCCCTGGAGTGTGCAGGGGGCGACTGGAAACACCATATATTTT | CATSDSPWSVQGATGNTIYF
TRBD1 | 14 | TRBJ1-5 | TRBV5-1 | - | TGCGCCAGCAGCTTAGGGACAGGGGGTCAGCCCCAGCATTTT | CASSLGTGGQPQHF
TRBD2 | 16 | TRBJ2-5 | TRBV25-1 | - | TGTGCCAGCAGTGATTTCCGCGGACTAGCGAGGGAGACCCAGTACTTC | CASSDFRGLARETQYF
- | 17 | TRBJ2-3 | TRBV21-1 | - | TGTGCCAGCAGCAAGAGGGACAGGTCGGGTGAAGCAGATACGCAGTATTTT | CASSKRDRSGEADTQYF
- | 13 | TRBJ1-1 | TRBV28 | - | TGTGTCCACGCCCATCGGGCAGGGACTGAAGCTTTCTTT | CVHAHRAGTEAFF
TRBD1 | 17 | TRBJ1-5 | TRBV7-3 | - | TGTGCCAGCAGCCTCAGAGGTGTACAGGGGGTGAATCAGCCCCAGCATTTT | CASSLRGVQGVNQPQHF
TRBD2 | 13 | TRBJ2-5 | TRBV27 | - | TGTGCCACTCGGGGGGAGGAACAAGAGACCCAGTACTTC | CATRGEEQETQYF
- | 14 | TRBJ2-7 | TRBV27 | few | TGTGCCAGCAGGCCCAGGGGTGGGTCCTACGAGCAGTACTTC | CASRPRGGSYEQYF
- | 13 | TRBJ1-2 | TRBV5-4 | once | TGTGCCAGCAGCTCGCAGGGGTACTATGGCTACACCTTC | CASSSQGYYGYTF
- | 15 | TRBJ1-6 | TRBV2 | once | TGTGCCAGCATTTTCGACAGCTCCTATAATTCACCCCTCCACTTT | CASIFDSSYNSPLHF